This T cell receptor beta chain emerged from a study of T and B cells in COVID-19 patients. From blood, roughly 220-550 ng of genomic DNA served as TRB template. Comment on this clonotype: As yet, its antigen is unknown.

Overall study results and limits: Patients with COVID-19 reportedly showed strongly skewed T cell receptor beta variable and joining gene usage. The recovered cohort had roughly 2,200 exclusive TCR clusters, including some 33 low generation probability clusters.

Multiplex PCR with BIOMED2 TRB-A/B primer pools amplified TRB rearrangements. A single record per CDR3 protein comes from TCRdb applying MiXCR to the multiplex PCR reads. The sample contains around 8,000 distinct CDR3 sequences, 26% of which appear only once. CDR1 and CDR2 (germline): DFQATT, SNEGSKA (reference sequence). This CDR3 has 19 amino acids. V was pared by 0 bases and J by 4 bases, with 15 bases of the junction left unmatched. The gene calls are TRBV20-1 and TRBJ2-7, with TRBD2 matching 13 bases. This TCR came from a human donor with active COVID-19. Material: blood. In DNA, the CDR3 is TGCAGTGCTAGAGACCCCGGACTAGCGGGGGCGTCGTTTGCTTACGAGCAGTACTTC. Its translation: CSARDPGLAGASFAYEQYF.